The clone carrying this T cell receptor beta chain was found a few times. Time point described: after neoadjuvant nivolumab, at surgical resection. The sample originates from a study of neoadjuvant anti-PD-1 for oral cavity cancer. Germline CDR1 is MGHDK and CDR2 is SYGVNS. With 2 bases removed from V and 10 bases from J, the gap between germline ends came to 15 bases. CDR3 size: 15 residues. Sequenced by immunoSEQ multiplex PCR; TCRdb stores in-frame clones only, minus some. Among over 30,000 clones, about 80% were seen once, and the ten largest hold 3.4%. Sequencing was performed on PBMCs, taken after nivolumab (anti-PD-1) treatment. This sequence joins TRBV25-1 and TRBJ1-6; D unresolved. This clonotype was sampled from a person between 40 and 85 years old with oral cavity squamous cell carcinoma. Here the CDR3 DNA reads TGTGCCAGCAGTGAAAGCGAAGATTTGAGATCACCCCTCCACTTT. The encoded protein is CASSESEDLRSPLHF.